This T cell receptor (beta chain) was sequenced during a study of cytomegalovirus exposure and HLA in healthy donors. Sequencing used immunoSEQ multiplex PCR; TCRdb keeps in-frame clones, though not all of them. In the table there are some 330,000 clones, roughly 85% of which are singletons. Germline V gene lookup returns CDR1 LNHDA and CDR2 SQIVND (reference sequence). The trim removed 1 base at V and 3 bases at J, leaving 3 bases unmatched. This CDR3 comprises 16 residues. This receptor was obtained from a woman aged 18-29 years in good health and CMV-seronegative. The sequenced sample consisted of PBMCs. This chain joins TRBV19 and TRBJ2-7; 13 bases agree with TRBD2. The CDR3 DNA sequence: TGTGCCAGTAGTATAGGGACTAGCGGGAGTCTCTACGAGCAGTACTTC. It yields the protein CASSIGTSGSLYEQYF.